The clone carrying this T cell receptor (beta chain) turned up a few times. Its antigen is not identified. The sample is drawn from a study of beta chain features in type 1 diabetes. The CDR3 has 12 amino acids. Germline V CDR1 and CDR2: MNHNY, SVGAGI (reference sequence). The V end lost 5 bases, the J end lost 8 bases, and 10 bases lay between the germline ends. The investigators reverse transcribed all of the isolated RNA, so they sequenced expressed TCRB transcripts. The table came from immunoSEQ multiplex PCR; TCRdb's copy has only in-frame clones and leaves some out. The table records almost 350,000 clones, around 8% of them present only once. Study-level results: Across all four CD4+ subsets, people with type 1 diabetes showed modestly shorter TCRB CDR3s. The naive, central memory and Treg TCRB repertoires of patients appeared to be more similar to one another than those of healthy donors. Cells with high TCR expression could be over-represented when cDNA is sequenced.

Sample: central memory CD4+ T cells from blood. The chain uses TRBV6-6 and TRBJ2-1; D perhaps matches TRBD1 (5 bases). The sequence derives from a woman under 30 in good health. CDR3 protein: CASSNQGDEQFF. The CDR3 DNA reads as TGTGCCAGCAGTAACCAGGGTGATGAGCAGTTCTTC.